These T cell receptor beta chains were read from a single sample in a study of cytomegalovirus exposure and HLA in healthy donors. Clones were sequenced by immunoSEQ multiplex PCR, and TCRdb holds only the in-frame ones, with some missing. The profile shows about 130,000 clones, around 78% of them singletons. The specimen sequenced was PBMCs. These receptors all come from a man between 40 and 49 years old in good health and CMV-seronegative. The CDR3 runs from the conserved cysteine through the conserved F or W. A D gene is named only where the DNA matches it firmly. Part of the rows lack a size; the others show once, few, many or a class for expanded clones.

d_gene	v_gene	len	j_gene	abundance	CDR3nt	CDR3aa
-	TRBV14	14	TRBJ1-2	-	TGTGCCAGCAGCCGCTTCTTGGGCGCGCCTGGCTACACCTTC	CASSRFLGAPGYTF
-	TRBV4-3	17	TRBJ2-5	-	TGCGCCAGCAGCCCTTCGATGGACAGGGACTATTTGGAGACCCAGTACTTC	CASSPSMDRDYLETQYF
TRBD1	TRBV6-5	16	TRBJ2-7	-	TGTGCCAGCAGTTACGTGGGGACAGCCAGCTCCTACGAGCAGTACTTC	CASSYVGTASSYEQYF
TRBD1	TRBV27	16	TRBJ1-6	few	TGTGCCAGTCTCCCCGGGACAGGGGCCAGTAATTCACCCCTCCACTTT	CASLPGTGASNSPLHF
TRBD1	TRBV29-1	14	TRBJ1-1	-	TGCAGCGCTCTCGACAGGGCGTTAAACACTGAAGCTTTCTTT	CSALDRALNTEAFF
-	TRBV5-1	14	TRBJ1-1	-	TGCGCCAGCAGCTTTGTGGCAGGGATCACTGAAGCTTTCTTT	CASSFVAGITEAFF
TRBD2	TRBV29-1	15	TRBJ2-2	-	TGCAGCGTCCACGGACTAGCGGGGAACACCGGGGAGCTGTTTTTT	CSVHGLAGNTGELFF
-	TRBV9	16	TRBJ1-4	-	TGTGCCAGCAGCGCAGCTCCGGACAGCTATAATGAAAAACTGTTTTTT	CASSAAPDSYNEKLFF
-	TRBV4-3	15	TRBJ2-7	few	TGCGCCAGCAGCCAAGAGAGCGACAGAGCCTACGAGCAGTACTTC	CASSQESDRAYEQYF
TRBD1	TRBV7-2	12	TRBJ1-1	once	TGTGCCAGCAGCCGGGACAGAGTTGAAGCTTTCTTT	CASSRDRVEAFF
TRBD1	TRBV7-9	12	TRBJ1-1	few	TGTGCCAGCAATCAGGGGGGCTCTGAAGCTTTCTTT	CASNQGGSEAFF
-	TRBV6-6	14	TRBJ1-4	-	TGTGCCAGCATGGACATTTCAACTAATGAAAAACTGTTTTTT	CASMDISTNEKLFF
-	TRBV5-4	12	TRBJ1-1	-	TGTGCCAGCAGCTCCAGGACGGGAGAAGCTTTCTTT	CASSSRTGEAFF
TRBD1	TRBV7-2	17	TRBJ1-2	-	TGTGCCAGCAGCTTAGTGGTGGGACAGGGGCCACTGGATGGCTACACCTTC	CASSLVVGQGPLDGYTF
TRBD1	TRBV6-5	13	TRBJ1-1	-	TGTGCCAGCAATCACAGGGGGTCCACTGAAGCTTTCTTT	CASNHRGSTEAFF
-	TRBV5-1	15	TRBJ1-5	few	TGCGCCAGCAGCTTGGATGCTGGCAGTAATCAGCCCCAGCATTTT	CASSLDAGSNQPQHF
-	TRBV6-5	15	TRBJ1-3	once	TGTGCCAGCAGTTACTCGTCAGGGTCCGGAAACACCATATATTTT	CASSYSSGSGNTIYF
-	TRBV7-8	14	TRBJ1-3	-	TGTGCCAGCAGCTCGCAGGCTTCTGGAAACACCATATATTTT	CASSSQASGNTIYF
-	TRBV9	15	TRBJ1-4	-	TGTGCCAGCAGCGTAGGTAAACAGCTTAATGAAAAACTGTTTTTT	CASSVGKQLNEKLFF
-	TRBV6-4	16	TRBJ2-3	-	TGTGCCAGTGCGCTATCGGCGGGGACTAGCACAGATACGCAGTATTTT	CASALSAGTSTDTQYF
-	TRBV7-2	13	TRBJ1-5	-	TGTGCCAGCAGCTCTAACAGCAATCAGCCCCAGCATTTT	CASSSNSNQPQHF
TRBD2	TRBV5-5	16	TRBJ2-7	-	TGTGCCAGCAGCTTGGGTCTAGCGGGCCGATTGGGGGAGCAGTACTTC	CASSLGLAGRLGEQYF
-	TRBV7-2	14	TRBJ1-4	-	TGTGCCAGCAGCTTGTCTGCAACTAATGAAAAACTGTTTTTT	CASSLSATNEKLFF
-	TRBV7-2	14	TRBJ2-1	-	TGTGCCAGCAGCTTAGCCTCTTCGCGTGATGAGCAGTTCTTC	CASSLASSRDEQFF
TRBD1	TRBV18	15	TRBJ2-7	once	TGTGCCAGCTCACTAAGACAGGGCAGCTCCTACGAGCAGTACTTC	CASSLRQGSSYEQYF
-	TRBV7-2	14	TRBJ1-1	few	TGTGCCAGTAGCCGAGGTGAGGTGAACACTGAAGCTTTCTTT	CASSRGEVNTEAFF
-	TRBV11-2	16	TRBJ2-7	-	TGTGCCAGCAGCCCTCGGAGGGGGCAACGGCCCTACGAGCAGTACTTC	CASSPRRGQRPYEQYF
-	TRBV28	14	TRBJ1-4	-	TGTGCCAGCAGTTTTGCAGGGGCTAATGAAAAACTGTTTTTT	CASSFAGANEKLFF
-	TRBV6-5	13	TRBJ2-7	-	TGTGCCAGCAGTTACGGCAGCGTCTACGAGCAGTACTTC	CASSYGSVYEQYF
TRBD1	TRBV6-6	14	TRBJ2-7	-	TGTGCCAGCAGTTACGAACAGGGGGTCTACGAGCAGTACTTC	CASSYEQGVYEQYF
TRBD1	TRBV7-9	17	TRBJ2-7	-	TGTGCCAGCAGCTCCCGGGACAGGGGGCGTGGGTCCTACGAGCAGTACTTC	CASSSRDRGRGSYEQYF
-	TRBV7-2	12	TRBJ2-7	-	TGTGCCAGCAGCCCTTCGGTGTCCGAGCAGTACTTC	CASSPSVSEQYF
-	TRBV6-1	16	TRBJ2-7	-	TGTGCCAGCAGTGAAGCCCTTTCGCGGGCAAAGGGCGAGCAGTACTTC	CASSEALSRAKGEQYF
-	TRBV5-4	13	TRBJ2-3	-	TGTGCCAGCAGCTTGACAGGCACAGATACGCAGTATTTT	CASSLTGTDTQYF
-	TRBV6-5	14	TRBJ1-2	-	TGTGCCAGCAGTTACTTTTCGGCAGGGGCTGGCTACACCTTC	CASSYFSAGAGYTF
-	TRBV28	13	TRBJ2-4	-	TGTGCCAGCACCGGCGGGACCAAAAACAGTCAGTACTTC	CASTGGTKNSQYF
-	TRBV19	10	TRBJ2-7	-	TGTGCCAGTAGTATCACCAGCGAAGTCTTC	CASSITSEVF
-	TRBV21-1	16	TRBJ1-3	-	TGTGCCAGCAGTGACAGGGGGCCCTACTCTGGAAACACCATATATTTT	CASSDRGPYSGNTIYF
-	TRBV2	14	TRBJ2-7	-	TGTGCCAGCAGTTCAGAAGGGGGTTTTTACGAGCAGTACTTC	CASSSEGGFYEQYF
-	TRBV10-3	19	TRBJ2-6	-	TGTGCCATCAGTGAGCAAGCGCGCGGCTCAGTCGCCGGGGCCAACGTCCTGACTTTC	CAISEQARGSVAGANVLTF
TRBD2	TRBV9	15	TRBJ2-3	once	TGTGCCAGCAGCGTTAGCGGGGGGGCCGCAGATACGCAGTATTTT	CASSVSGGAADTQYF
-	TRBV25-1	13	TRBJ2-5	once	TGTGCCAGCAGCCCGACCGCAGGGCAGACCCAGTACTTC	CASSPTAGQTQYF
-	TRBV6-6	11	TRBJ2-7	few	TGTGCCAGCAGTCATATGGGGGGGCAGTACTTC	CASSHMGGQYF
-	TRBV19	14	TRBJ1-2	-	TGTGCCAGTAGTATGGCTTCGTGGGGGGATGGCTACACCTTC	CASSMASWGDGYTF
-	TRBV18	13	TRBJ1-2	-	TGTGCCAGCTCACCGGCGGGCGTCTATGGCTACACCTTC	CASSPAGVYGYTF
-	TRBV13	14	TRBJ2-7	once	TGTGCCAGCAGCTTGAGTGGTAGCACCTACGAGCAGTACTTC	CASSLSGSTYEQYF
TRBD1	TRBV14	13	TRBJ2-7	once	TGTGCCAGCAGCAGGGACAGGGACTACGAGCAGTACTTC	CASSRDRDYEQYF
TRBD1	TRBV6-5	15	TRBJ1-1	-	TGTGCCAGCAGTACGCGGGACAGTATTCCAACTGAAGCTTTCTTT	CASSTRDSIPTEAFF
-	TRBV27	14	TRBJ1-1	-	TGTGCCAGCAGTTTACCCGGGGGGAAGACTGAAGCTTTCTTT	CASSLPGGKTEAFF
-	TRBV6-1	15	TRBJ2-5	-	TGTGCCAGCAGGACTCAGGGGTTGGTCCAAGAGACCCAGTACTTC	CASRTQGLVQETQYF
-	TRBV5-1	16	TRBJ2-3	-	TGCGCCAGCAGCTTGGGAGCAGGGGAAGCGACAGATACGCAGTATTTT	CASSLGAGEATDTQYF
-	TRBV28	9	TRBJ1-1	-	TGTGCCAGCAGTTCGGGAGCTTTCTTT	CASSSGAFF
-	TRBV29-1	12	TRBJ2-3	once	TGCAGCGTTGCCCAGGGGACGGATACGCAGTATTTT	CSVAQGTDTQYF
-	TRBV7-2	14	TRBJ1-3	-	TGTGCCAGCAGCAGCCAGGGGTCTGGAAACACCATATATTTT	CASSSQGSGNTIYF
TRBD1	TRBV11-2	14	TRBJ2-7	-	TGTGCCAGCAGCTCACCCGGGACAGGCAACGAGCAGTACTTC	CASSSPGTGNEQYF
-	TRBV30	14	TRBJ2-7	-	TGTGCCTGGATCCCGAAGGACAGAGCCTACGAGCAGTACTTC	CAWIPKDRAYEQYF
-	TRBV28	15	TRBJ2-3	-	TGTGCCAGCAGTCGCGATAATCCTAGCACAGATACGCAGTATTTT	CASSRDNPSTDTQYF